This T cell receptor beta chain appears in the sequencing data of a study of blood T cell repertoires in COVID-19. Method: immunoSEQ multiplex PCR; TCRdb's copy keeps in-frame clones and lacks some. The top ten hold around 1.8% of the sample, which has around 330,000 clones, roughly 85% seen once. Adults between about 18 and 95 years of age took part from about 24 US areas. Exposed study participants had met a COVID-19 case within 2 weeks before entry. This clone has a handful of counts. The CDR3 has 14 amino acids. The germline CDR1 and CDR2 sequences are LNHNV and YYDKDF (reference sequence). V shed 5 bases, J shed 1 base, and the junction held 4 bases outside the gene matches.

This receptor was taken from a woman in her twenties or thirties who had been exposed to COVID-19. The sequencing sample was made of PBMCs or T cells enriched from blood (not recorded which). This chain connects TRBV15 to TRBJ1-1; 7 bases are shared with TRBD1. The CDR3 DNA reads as TGTGCCACCAGCTCGGACAGGCCGAACACTGAAGCTTTCTTT. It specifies CATSSDRPNTEAFF. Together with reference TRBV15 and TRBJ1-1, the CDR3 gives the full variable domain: DAMVIQNPRYQVTQFGKPVTLSCSQTLNHNVMYWYQQKSSQAPKLLFHYYDKDFNNEADTPDNFQSRRPNTSFCFLDIRSPGLGDTAMYLCATSSDRPNTEAFFGQGTRLTVV.